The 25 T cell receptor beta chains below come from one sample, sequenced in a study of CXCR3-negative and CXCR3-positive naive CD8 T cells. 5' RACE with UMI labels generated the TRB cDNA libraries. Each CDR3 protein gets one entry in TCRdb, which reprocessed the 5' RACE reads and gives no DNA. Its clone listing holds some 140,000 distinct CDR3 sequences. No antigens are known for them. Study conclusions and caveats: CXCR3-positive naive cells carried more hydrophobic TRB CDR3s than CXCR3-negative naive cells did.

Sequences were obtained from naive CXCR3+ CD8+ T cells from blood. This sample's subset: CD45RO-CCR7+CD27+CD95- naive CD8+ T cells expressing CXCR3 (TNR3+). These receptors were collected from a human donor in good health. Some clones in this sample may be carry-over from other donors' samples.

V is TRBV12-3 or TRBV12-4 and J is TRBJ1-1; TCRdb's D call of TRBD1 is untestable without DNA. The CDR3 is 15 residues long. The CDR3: CASSAGGATHPEAFF.

The chain's CDR3 is CSALFYPGGLEPLSNQPQHF. This rearrangement joins TRBV20-1 to TRBJ1-5. This CDR3 has 20 amino acids. Per germline, CDR1 DFQATT and CDR2 SNEGSKA (reference sequence).

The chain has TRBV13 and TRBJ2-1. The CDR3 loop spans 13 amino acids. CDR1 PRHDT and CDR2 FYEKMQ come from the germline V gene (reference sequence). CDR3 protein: CASSAGAYNEQFF.

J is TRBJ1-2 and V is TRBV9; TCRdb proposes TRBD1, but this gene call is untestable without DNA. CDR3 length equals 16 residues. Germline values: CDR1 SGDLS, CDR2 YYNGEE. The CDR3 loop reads CASSVGRTGYNYGYTF.

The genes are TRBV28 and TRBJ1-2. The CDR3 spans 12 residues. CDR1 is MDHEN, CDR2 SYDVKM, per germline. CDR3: CVSDSGYYGYTF.

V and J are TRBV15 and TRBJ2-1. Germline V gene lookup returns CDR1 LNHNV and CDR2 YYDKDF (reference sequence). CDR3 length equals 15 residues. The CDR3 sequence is CATSRGSERYHEQFF.

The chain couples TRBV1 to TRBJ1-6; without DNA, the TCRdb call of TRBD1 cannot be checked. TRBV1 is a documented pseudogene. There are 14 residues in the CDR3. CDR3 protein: CTSRPGQVNSPLHF.

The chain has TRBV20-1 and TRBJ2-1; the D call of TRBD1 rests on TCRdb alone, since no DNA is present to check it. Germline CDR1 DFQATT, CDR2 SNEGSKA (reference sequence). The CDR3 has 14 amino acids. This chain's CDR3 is CSAREEGAYNEQFF.

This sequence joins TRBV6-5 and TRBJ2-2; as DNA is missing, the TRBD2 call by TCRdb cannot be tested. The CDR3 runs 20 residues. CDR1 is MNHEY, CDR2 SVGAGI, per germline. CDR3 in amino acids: CASSYDGFVSVTGAAGELFF.

Here the CDR3 reads CASSLAITDTQYF. The chain recombines TRBV11-2 with TRBJ2-3. From germline, CDR1 is SGHAT and CDR2 FQNNGV. The CDR3 sequence is 13 residues long.

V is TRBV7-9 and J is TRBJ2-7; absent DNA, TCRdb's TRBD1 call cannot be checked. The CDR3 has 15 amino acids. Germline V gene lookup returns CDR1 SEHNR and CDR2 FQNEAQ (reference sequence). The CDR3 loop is CASSPGTGGNYEQYF.

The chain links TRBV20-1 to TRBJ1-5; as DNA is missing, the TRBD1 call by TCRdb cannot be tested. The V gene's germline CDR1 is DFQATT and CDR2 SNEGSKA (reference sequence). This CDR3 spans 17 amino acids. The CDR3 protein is CSAPWGGGPYSNQPQHF.

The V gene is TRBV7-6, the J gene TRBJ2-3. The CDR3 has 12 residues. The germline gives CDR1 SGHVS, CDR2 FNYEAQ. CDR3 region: CASSRGTDTQYF.

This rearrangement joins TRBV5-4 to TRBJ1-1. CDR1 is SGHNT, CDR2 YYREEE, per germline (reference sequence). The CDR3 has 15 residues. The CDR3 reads CASSPVIAGGTEAFF.

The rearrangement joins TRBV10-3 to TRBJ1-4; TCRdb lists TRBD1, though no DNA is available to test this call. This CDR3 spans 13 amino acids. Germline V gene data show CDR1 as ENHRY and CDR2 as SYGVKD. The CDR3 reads CAISDGGHEKLFF.

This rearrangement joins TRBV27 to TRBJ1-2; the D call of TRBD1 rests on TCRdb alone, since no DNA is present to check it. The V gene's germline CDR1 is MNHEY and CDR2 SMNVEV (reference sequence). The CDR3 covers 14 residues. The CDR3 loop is CASSFGQGGSGYTF.

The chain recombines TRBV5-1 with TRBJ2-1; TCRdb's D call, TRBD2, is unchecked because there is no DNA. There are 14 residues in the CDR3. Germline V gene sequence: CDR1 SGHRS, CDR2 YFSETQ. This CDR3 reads CASSLNGGADEQFF. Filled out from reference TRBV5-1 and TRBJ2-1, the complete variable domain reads KAGVTQTPRYLIKTRGQQVTLSCSPISGHRSVSWYQQTPGQGLQFLFEYFSETQRNKGNFPGRFSGRQFSNSRSEMNVSTLELGDSALYLCASSLNGGADEQFFGPGTRLTVL.

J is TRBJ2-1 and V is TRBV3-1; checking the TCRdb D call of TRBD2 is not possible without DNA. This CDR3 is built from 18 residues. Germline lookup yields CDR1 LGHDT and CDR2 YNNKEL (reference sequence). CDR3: CASSQGLAGGPDGDEQFF.

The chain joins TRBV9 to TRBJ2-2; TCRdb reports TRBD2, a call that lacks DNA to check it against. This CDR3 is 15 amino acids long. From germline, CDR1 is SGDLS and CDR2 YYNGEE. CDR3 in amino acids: CASTAGTSYTRELFF.

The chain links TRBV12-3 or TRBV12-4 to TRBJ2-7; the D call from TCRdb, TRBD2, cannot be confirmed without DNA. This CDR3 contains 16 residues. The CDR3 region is CASSPKSGRTYNEQYF.

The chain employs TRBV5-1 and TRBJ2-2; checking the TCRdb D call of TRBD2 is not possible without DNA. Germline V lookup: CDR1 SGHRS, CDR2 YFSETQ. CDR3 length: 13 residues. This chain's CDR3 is CASTEGNTGELFF. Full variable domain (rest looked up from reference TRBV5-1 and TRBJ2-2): KAGVTQTPRYLIKTRGQQVTLSCSPISGHRSVSWYQQTPGQGLQFLFEYFSETQRNKGNFPGRFSGRQFSNSRSEMNVSTLELGDSALYLCASTEGNTGELFFGEGSRLTVL.

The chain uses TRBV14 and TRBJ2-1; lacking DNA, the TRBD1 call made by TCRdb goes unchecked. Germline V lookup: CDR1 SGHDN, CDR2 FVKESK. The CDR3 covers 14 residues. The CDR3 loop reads CASSQENLGDEQFF.

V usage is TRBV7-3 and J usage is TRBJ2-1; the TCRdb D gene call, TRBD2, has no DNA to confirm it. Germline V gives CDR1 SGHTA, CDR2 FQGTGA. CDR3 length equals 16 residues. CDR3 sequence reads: CASSLTSDSAYNEQFF.

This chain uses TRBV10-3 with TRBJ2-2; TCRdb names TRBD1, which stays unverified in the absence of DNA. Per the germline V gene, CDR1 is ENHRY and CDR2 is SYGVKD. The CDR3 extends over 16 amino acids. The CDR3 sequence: CAISESQGSFTGELFF.

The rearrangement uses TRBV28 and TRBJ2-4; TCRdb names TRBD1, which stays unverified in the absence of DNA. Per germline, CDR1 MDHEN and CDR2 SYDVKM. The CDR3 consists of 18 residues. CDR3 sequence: CASSLGQGVIYNKNIQYF.